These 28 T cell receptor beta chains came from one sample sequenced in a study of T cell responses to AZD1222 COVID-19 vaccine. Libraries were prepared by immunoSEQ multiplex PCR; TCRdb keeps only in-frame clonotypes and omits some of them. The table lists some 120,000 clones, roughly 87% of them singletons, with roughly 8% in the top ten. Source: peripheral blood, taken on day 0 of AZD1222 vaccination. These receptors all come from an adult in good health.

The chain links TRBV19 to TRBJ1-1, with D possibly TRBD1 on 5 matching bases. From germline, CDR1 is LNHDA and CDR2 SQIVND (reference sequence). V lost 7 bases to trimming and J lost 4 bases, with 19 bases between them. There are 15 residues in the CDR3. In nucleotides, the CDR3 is TGTGCCAGTACTCCGGGCTACAGGAGTCCCACTGAAGCTTTCTTT. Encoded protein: CASTPGYRSPTEAFF.

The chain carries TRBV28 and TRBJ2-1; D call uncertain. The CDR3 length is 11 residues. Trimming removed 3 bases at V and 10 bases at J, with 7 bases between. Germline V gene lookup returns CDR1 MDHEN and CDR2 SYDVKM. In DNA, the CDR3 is TGTGCCAGCAGTTTGAGTAGCGAGCAGTTCTTC. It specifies CASSLSSEQFF.

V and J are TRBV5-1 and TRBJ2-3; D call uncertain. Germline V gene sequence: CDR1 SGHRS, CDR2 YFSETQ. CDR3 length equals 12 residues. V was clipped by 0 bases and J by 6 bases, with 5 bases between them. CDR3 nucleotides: TGCGCCAGCAGCTTGGCCTTGGATACGCAGTATTTT. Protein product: CASSLALDTQYF.

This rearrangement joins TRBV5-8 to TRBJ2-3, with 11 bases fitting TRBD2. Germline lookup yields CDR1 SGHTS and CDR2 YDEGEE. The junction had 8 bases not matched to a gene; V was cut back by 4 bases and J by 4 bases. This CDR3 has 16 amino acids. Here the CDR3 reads CASSVPGLAVSDTQYF. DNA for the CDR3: TGTGCCAGCAGCGTCCCGGGACTAGCGGTATCAGATACGCAGTATTTT.

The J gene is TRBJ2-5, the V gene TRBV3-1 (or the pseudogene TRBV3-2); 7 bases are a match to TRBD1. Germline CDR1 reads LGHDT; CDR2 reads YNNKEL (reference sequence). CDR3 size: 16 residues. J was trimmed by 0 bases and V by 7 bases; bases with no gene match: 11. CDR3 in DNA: TGTGCCAGCAACCTTGGACCGGGACAGTACCAAGAGACCCAGTACTTC. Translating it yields CASNLGPGQYQETQYF.

DNA of the CDR3: TGTGCCTGGAGTGTACTGAGGGATTCTAACACCGGGGAGCTGTTTTTT. Translation gives CAWSVLRDSNTGELFF. The chain has TRBV30 and TRBJ2-2, with TRBD2 as a possible D gene (5 bases). Looked up from germline, CDR1 is GTSNPN and CDR2 is SVGIG (reference sequence). The CDR3 totals 16 residues. V lost 0 bases and J 2 bases, leaving 13 bases between the germline ends.

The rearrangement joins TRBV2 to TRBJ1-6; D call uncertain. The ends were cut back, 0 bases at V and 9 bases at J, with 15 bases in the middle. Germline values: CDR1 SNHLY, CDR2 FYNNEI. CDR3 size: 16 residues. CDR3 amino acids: CASSEALTRLFSPLHF. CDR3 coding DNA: TGTGCCAGCAGTGAAGCGCTGACAAGATTATTTTCACCCCTCCACTTT.

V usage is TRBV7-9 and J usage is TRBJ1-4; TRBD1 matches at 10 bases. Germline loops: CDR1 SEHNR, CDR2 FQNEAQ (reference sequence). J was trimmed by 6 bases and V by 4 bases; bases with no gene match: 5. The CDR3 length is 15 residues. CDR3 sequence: CASSSTGGADEKLFF. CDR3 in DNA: TGTGCCAGCAGCTCGACAGGGGGCGCGGATGAAAAACTGTTTTTT.

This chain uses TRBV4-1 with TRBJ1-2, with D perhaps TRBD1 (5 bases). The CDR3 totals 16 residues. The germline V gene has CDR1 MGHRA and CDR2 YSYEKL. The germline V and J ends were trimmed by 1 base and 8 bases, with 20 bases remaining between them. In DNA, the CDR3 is TGCGCCAGCAGCCAAGGCTCTGGGGGGTTTCTTTTAGGCTACACCTTC. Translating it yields CASSQGSGGFLLGYTF.

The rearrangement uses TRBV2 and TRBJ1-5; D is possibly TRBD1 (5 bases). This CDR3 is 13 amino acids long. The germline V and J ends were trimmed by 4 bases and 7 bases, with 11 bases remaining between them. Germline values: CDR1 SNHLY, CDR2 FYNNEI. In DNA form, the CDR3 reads TGTGCCAGCAGTGGCCTGGGGGACCAGCCCCAGCATTTT. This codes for CASSGLGDQPQHF.

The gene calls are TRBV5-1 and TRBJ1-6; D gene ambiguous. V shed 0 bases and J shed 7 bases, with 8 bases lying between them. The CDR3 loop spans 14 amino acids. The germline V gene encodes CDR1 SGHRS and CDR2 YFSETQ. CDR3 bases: TGCGCCAGCAGCTTGGGGGAGGCCAATTCACCCCTCCACTTT. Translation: CASSLGEANSPLHF.

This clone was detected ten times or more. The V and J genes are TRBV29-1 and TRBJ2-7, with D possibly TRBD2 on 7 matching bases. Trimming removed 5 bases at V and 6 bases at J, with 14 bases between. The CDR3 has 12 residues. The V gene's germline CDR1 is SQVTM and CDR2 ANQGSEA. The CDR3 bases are TGCAGCGTTAGGGAGGGGGAGACCGAGCAGTACTTC. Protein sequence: CSVREGETEQYF.

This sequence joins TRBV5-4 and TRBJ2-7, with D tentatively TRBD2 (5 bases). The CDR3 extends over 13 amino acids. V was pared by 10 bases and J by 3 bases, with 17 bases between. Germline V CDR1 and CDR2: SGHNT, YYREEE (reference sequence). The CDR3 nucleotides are TGTGCCTTTCGGGGTAGTGAAAACTACGAGCAGTACTTC. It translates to CAFRGSENYEQYF.

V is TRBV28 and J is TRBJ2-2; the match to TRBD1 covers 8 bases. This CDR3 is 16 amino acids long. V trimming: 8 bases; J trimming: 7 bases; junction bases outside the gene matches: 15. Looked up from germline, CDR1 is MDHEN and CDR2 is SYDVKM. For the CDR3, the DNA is TGTGCCAGCGGGCCCTACGCAGGGGGCGCCAACGGGGAGCTGTTTTTT. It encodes CASGPYAGGANGELFF.

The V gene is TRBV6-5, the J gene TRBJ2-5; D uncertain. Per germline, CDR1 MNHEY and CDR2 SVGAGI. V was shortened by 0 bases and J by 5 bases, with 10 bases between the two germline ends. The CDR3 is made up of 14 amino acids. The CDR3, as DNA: TGTGCCAGCAGTTACTCCGCCCAAGGGGAGACCCAGTACTTC. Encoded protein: CASSYSAQGETQYF.

The CDR3 region has the DNA TGTGCCAGCAGCTCCTTCTCTATGAACACTGAAGCTTTCTTT. It translates to CASSSFSMNTEAFF. The chain combines TRBV7-6 with TRBJ1-1; D uncertain. Germline assignment: CDR1 SGHVS and CDR2 FNYEAQ. The CDR3 runs to 14 residues. Trimming stripped 4 bases from V and 0 bases from J, with 9 bases between. Supplemented by reference TRBV7-6 and TRBJ1-1, the full variable domain reads GAGVSQSPRYKVTKRGQDVALRCDPISGHVSLYWYRQALGQGPEFLTYFNYEAQQDKSGLPNDRFSAERPEGSISTLTIQRTEQRDSAMYRCASSSFSMNTEAFFGQGTRLTVV.

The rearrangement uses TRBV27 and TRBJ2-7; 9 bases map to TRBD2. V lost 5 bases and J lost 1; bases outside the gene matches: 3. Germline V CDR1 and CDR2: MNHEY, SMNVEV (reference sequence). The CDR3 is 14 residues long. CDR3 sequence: CASSLAGQSYEQYF. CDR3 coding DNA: TGTGCCAGCAGTCTAGCGGGGCAGTCCTACGAGCAGTACTTC.

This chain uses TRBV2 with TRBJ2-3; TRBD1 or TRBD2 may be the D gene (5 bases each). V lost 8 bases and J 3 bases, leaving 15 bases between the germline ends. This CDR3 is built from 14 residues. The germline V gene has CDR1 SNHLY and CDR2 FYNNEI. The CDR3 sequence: CASANRGATDTQYF. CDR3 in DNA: TGTGCCAGCGCAAATAGGGGAGCAACAGATACGCAGTATTTT.

The CDR3 loop reads CASSRHNTEAFF. The CDR3 DNA reads as TGTGCCAGCAGCCGACATAACACTGAAGCTTTCTTT. The chain carries TRBV11-2 and TRBJ1-1, with D uncertain. V lost 5 bases and J 2 bases, leaving 6 bases between the germline ends. The CDR3 loop spans 12 amino acids. Germline V gene sequence: CDR1 SGHAT, CDR2 FQNNGV.

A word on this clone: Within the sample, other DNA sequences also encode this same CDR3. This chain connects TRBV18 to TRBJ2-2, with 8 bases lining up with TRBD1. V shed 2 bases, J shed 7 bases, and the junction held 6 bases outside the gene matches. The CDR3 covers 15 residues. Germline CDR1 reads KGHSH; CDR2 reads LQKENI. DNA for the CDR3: TGTGCCAGCTCACCAGGGCAGGGGGCCAGCGGGGAGCTGTTTTTT. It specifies CASSPGQGASGELFF.

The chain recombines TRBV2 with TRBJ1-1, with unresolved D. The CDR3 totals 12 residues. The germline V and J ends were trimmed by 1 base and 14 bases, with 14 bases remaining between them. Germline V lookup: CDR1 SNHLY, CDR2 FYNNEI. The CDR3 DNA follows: TGTGCCAGCAGTGAAGAAGGAAGAAACACGTTCTTT. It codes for CASSEEGRNTFF.

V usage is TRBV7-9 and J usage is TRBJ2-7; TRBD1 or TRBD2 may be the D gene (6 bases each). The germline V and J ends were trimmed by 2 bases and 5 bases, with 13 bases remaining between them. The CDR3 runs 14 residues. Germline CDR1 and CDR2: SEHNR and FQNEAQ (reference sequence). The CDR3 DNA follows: TGTGCCAGCAGCTTACCGCCGGGGGCCGACGAGCAGTACTTC. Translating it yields CASSLPPGADEQYF.

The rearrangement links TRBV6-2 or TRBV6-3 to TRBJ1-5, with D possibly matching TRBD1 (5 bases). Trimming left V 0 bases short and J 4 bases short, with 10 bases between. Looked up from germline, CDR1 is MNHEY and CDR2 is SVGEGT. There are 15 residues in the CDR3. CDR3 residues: CASSYSSGGNQPQHF. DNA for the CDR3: TGTGCCAGCAGTTACTCGAGTGGGGGTAATCAGCCCCAGCATTTT.

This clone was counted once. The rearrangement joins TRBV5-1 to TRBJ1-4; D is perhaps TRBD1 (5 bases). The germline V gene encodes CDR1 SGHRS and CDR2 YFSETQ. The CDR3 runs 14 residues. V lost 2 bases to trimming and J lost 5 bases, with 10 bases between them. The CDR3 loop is CASSLGAQNEKLFF. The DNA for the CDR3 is TGCGCCAGCAGCTTAGGGGCGCAAAATGAAAAACTGTTTTTT. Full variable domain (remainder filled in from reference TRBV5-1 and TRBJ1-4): KAGVTQTPRYLIKTRGQQVTLSCSPISGHRSVSWYQQTPGQGLQFLFEYFSETQRNKGNFPGRFSGRQFSNSRSEMNVSTLELGDSALYLCASSLGAQNEKLFFGSGTQLSVL.

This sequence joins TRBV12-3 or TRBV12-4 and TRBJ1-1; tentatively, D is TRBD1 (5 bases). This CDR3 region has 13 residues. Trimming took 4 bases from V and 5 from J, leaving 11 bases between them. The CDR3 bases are TGTGCCAGCAGTTACCACGGGGGGACTGAAGCTTTCTTT. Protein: CASSYHGGTEAFF.

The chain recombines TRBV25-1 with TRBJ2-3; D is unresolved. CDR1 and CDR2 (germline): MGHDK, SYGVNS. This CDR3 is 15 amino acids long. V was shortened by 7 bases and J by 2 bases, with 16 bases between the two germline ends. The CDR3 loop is CASTSTRVITDTQYF. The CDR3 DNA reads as TGTGCCAGCACCTCAACAAGGGTAATCACAGATACGCAGTATTTT.

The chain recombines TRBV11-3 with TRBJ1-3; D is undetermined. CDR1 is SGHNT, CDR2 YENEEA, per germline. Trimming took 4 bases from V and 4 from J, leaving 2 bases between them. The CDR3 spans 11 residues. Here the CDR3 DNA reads TGTGCCAGCAGCTCGGGAAACACCATATATTTT. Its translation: CASSSGNTIYF.

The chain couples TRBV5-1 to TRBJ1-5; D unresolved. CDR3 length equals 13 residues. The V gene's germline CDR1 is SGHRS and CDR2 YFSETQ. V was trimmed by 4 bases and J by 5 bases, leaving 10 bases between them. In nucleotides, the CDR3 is TGCGCCAGCAGCCTCGACGGGTATCAGCCCCAGCATTTT. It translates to CASSLDGYQPQHF.